The 17 T cell receptor beta chains below were found in one sample sequenced in a study of blood T cell repertoires in COVID-19. The repertoire was sequenced with immunoSEQ multiplex PCR; TCRdb's copy has only in-frame clones and lacks some. This table holds nearly 110,000 clones, roughly two thirds found once. The source material was peripheral blood. These receptors all come from a human donor with acute or convalescent COVID-19. The donor label of this sample is uncertain.

CDR3 in DNA: TGTGCCTGCAACAGGGGAGGCACTGAAGCTTTCTTT. Its protein product is CACNRGGTEAFF. The chain is built from TRBV30 and TRBJ1-1; 7 bases map to TRBD1. This CDR3 contains 12 residues. Germline V gives CDR1 GTSNPN, CDR2 SVGIG (reference sequence). J gave up 4 bases and V 6 bases, and 5 bases lay outside the gene matches. The full variable domain, its missing parts supplied by reference TRBV30 and TRBJ1-1, is SQTIHQWPATLVQPVGSPLSLECTVEGTSNPNLYWYRQAAGRGLQLLFYSVGIGQISSEVPQNLSASRPQDRQFILSSKKLLLSDSGFYLCACNRGGTEAFFGQGTRLTVV.

V and J are TRBV5-1 and TRBJ2-5, with 11 bases identical to TRBD2. The CDR3 has 14 residues. CDR1 and CDR2 from the germline V gene are SGHRS and YFSETQ. The J segment lost 5 bases and the V segment lost 3 bases, leaving 3 bases of the junction unmatched. The CDR3 protein is CASSWGTSGETQYF. In DNA form, the CDR3 reads TGCGCCAGCAGCTGGGGGACTAGCGGTGAGACCCAGTACTTC.

V usage is TRBV10-1 and J usage is TRBJ1-6; the match to TRBD1 covers 8 bases. V shed 6 bases, J shed 10 bases, and the junction held 5 bases outside the gene matches. CDR3 length: 13 residues. Germline-derived CDR1 and CDR2 are WNHNN and SYGVQD (reference sequence). The chain's CDR3 is CASRPDRASPLHF. The CDR3 nucleotides read TGCGCCAGCAGGCCGGACAGGGCCTCACCCCTCCACTTT.

This chain joins TRBV6-1 and TRBJ1-6; D remains unclear. Trimming removed 2 bases from V and 19 bases from J, with 12 bases in between. From germline, CDR1 is MNHNS and CDR2 SASEGT. This CDR3 region has 11 residues. CDR3 amino acids: CASSEFGGWHF. CDR3 coding DNA: TGTGCCAGCAGTGAATTTGGCGGATGGCACTTT.

The chain is built from TRBV4-1 and TRBJ2-5; 8 nucleotides match TRBD2. CDR1 is MGHRA, CDR2 YSYEKL, per germline. V lost 1 base and J lost 7; bases outside the gene matches: 2. The CDR3 extends over 13 amino acids. CDR3 DNA: TGCGCCAGCAGCCAAGTCGCGGGGGGGACCCAGTACTTC. The encoded protein is CASSQVAGGTQYF.

This clone was observed many times. The chain carries TRBV5-1 and TRBJ1-6; 7 bases are a match to TRBD1. Germline V CDR1 and CDR2: SGHRS, YFSETQ. V trimming: 3 bases; J trimming: 9 bases; junction bases outside the gene matches: 6. The CDR3 runs 14 residues. In DNA form, the CDR3 reads TGCGCCAGCAGCTCCGGGACAGCCCCTTCACCCCTCCACTTT. Encoded protein: CASSSGTAPSPLHF. Full variable domain (missing parts from reference TRBV5-1 and TRBJ1-6): KAGVTQTPRYLIKTRGQQVTLSCSPISGHRSVSWYQQTPGQGLQFLFEYFSETQRNKGNFPGRFSGRQFSNSRSEMNVSTLELGDSALYLCASSSGTAPSPLHFGNGTRLTVT.

V and J are TRBV7-2 and TRBJ2-1; 11 nucleotides line up with TRBD2. Trimming cost V 1 base and J 7 bases; bases outside gene matches: 6. The CDR3 consists of 16 residues. Germline V gives CDR1 SGHTA, CDR2 FQGNSA. The CDR3 loop is CASSLGTSGGLNEQFF. DNA of the CDR3: TGTGCCAGCAGCTTAGGAACTAGCGGGGGCCTTAATGAGCAGTTCTTC.

The chain is built from TRBV7-8 and TRBJ2-7, with a possible D match to TRBD1 (6 bases). V shed 4 bases and J shed 3 bases, with 10 bases lying between them. The CDR3 runs to 13 residues. Germline V gene data show CDR1 as SGHVS and CDR2 as FQNEAQ. The CDR3 is CASSWDTLYEQYV. The CDR3 bases are TGTGCCAGCAGCTGGGACACCCTCTACGAGCAGTACGTC.

The chain links TRBV27 to TRBJ2-5; D is unresolved. CDR3 length: 13 residues. Germline-derived CDR1 and CDR2 are MNHEY and SMNVEV (reference sequence). Trimming cost V 6 bases and J 2 bases, with 10 bases left between them. The chain's CDR3 is CASSPHLQETQYF. The CDR3 coding sequence is TGTGCCAGCAGCCCCCATTTGCAAGAGACCCAGTACTTC.

This chain's CDR3 is CASRAGGNNEQFF. As DNA, the CDR3 is TGTGCCAGTAGGGCGGGAGGGAACAATGAGCAGTTCTTC. The chain combines TRBV19 with TRBJ2-1; 9 positions match TRBD2. CDR3 length equals 13 residues. V lost 6 bases and J lost 5; bases outside the gene matches: 2. Germline V gene sequence: CDR1 LNHDA, CDR2 SQIVND (reference sequence).

This sequence joins TRBV7-2 and TRBJ1-1; D unresolved. Germline V gene data show CDR1 as SGHTA and CDR2 as FQGNSA. The CDR3 has 14 amino acids. Trimming took 6 bases from V and 4 from J, leaving 15 bases between them. CDR3 nucleotide sequence: TGTGCCAGCAGGGGGTGGAGGTCGAGCACTGAAGCTTTCTTT. Its protein product is CASRGWRSSTEAFF.

V gene TRBV19 combines with J gene TRBJ1-1; tentative D call: TRBD1 (6 bases). The V gene's germline CDR1 is LNHDA and CDR2 SQIVND (reference sequence). Trimming cost V 5 bases and J 0 bases, with 16 bases left between them. CDR3 length equals 16 residues. CDR3 loop: CASSFRGTAMNTEAFF. The CDR3 bases are TGTGCCAGTAGTTTTAGGGGGACGGCCATGAACACTGAAGCTTTCTTT.

Worth noting for this clone: The sample holds other DNA sequences that translate to the same CDR3. The genes are TRBV19 and TRBJ2-2; 7 nucleotides line up with TRBD1. The V gene's germline CDR1 is LNHDA and CDR2 SQIVND (reference sequence). The CDR3 has 15 residues. The V segment lost 7 bases and the J segment 0 bases; nucleotides outside the gene matches: 5. The CDR3 DNA reads TGTGCCAGTAACCCAGGGACAGCGAACACCGGGGAGCTGTTTTTT. This translates into CASNPGTANTGELFF.

CDR3 DNA: TGCAGCGTTGAATGGGCGGGGGGGTTCTACAATGAGCAGTTCTTC. It encodes CSVEWAGGFYNEQFF. The chain joins TRBV29-1 to TRBJ2-1, with 9 bases matching TRBD2. CDR1 is SQVTM and CDR2 is ANQGSEA in the germline V gene. J was trimmed by 3 bases and V by 2 bases; bases with no gene match: 5. This CDR3 is built from 15 residues.

This CDR3 reads CASSPGGDTQYF. DNA of the CDR3: TGTGCCAGCAGCCCCGGGGGAGATACGCAGTATTTT. J is TRBJ2-3 and V is TRBV3-1 (or the pseudogene TRBV3-2), with D perhaps TRBD2 (6 bases). V was shortened by 4 bases and J by 5 bases, with 7 bases between the two germline ends. The CDR3 extends over 12 amino acids. Germline V gives CDR1 LGHDT, CDR2 YNNKEL (reference sequence).

The chain has TRBV10-2 and TRBJ2-3, with D perhaps TRBD1 (5 bases). V dropped 2 bases and J dropped 0 bases, with 12 bases sitting between them. This CDR3 is built from 16 residues. Per the germline V gene, CDR1 is WSHSY and CDR2 is SAAADI. The CDR3 DNA reads as TGCGCCAGCAGTGAGCCGACAGCGACTAGCACAGATACGCAGTATTTT. This translates into CASSEPTATSTDTQYF.

The chain employs TRBV6-6 and TRBJ1-1; D gene unclear. CDR3 length: 12 amino acids. Germline CDR1 reads MNHNY; CDR2 reads SVGAGI (reference sequence). Trimming stripped 6 bases from V and 5 bases from J, with 10 bases between. The CDR3 spells CASSPFGTEAFF. As DNA, the CDR3 is TGTGCCAGCAGCCCCTTCGGGACTGAAGCTTTCTTT.